Below are 5 T cell receptor beta chains sequenced from a single sample in a study of blood T cell repertoires in COVID-19. Data came from immunoSEQ multiplex PCR; TCRdb stores just in-frame clones and leaves some out. The sample contains 100,000 to 120,000 clones, 85% to 90% of which appear only once. Sequencing was performed on peripheral blood. These receptors were collected from a woman between 50 and 59 years old with acute or convalescent COVID-19.

The chain has TRBV11-2 and TRBJ2-6, with TRBD1 matching 7 bases. Unmatched junction bases numbered 2, after V lost 4 bases and J lost 2 bases. The germline V gene has CDR1 SGHAT and CDR2 FQNNGV. The CDR3 contains 15 residues. The CDR3 sequence is CASSYTGAGANVLTF. The DNA of the CDR3 is TGTGCCAGCAGCTATACAGGGGCTGGGGCCAACGTCCTGACTTTC.

The rearrangement uses TRBV6-6 and TRBJ2-1; D perhaps matches TRBD1 (5 bases). The CDR3 covers 16 residues. V lost 0 bases, J lost 2 bases, and 11 bases lay in between. Germline CDR1 MNHNY, CDR2 SVGAGI (reference sequence). CDR3 bases: TGTGCCAGCAGTTACTCTAGGGGTGGGGCCTACAATGAGCAGTTCTTC. Its translation: CASSYSRGGAYNEQFF.

In nucleotides, the CDR3 is TGTGCCAGCAGCTTCGGGGGGAACTACGAGCAGTACTTC. As protein: CASSFGGNYEQYF. J is TRBJ2-7 and V is TRBV3-1 (or the pseudogene TRBV3-2); 7 bases are a match to TRBD2. CDR3 length: 13 residues. Unmatched junction bases numbered 4, after V lost 5 bases and J lost 3 bases. Germline V gene sequence: CDR1 LGHDT, CDR2 YNNKEL (reference sequence).

The rearrangement links TRBV7-5 to TRBJ1-4. TRBV7-5 is labeled a pseudogene. The CDR3 spans 17 residues. CDR3 coding DNA: TGTGTCAGAAGCATACGAGCCCGAGGGCCGTATAATGAAAAACTGTTTTTT. Its translation: CVRSIRARGPYNEKLFF.

This clone was detected only a few times. The chain uses TRBV2 and TRBJ1-4; D ambiguous. Per the germline V gene, CDR1 is SNHLY and CDR2 is FYNNEI. The CDR3 has 15 residues. The V gene lost 4 bases and the J gene lost 4 bases, with 13 bases spanning the gap. CDR3 nucleotides: TGTGCCAGCAGTGGTGGAGAAGCTTTTAATGAAAAACTGTTTTTT. Translating it yields CASSGGEAFNEKLFF.